This TCR beta chain was documented in a study of control samples from healthy donors and cancer patients. The CDR3 runs to 16 residues. The germline CDR1 and CDR2 sequences are MDHEN and SYDVKM. The V and J ends lost 5 bases and 5 bases respectively, with 18 bases between them. The protocol was immunoSEQ multiplex PCR, while the TCRdb copy is restricted to in-frame clones and leaves out a portion. Among roughly 370,000 clones, around 90% were seen once, and the ten largest hold around 6.4%. The chain couples TRBV28 to TRBJ2-2; possibly TRBD2 for D (8 bases). Sequenced input: PBMCs. The origin of this receptor is a middle-aged man with head and neck cancer. The DNA of the CDR3 is TGTGCCAGCAGTATCCAGGGGGGCGGGAGGACCGGGGAGCTGTTTTTT. Encoded protein: CASSIQGGGRTGELFF.